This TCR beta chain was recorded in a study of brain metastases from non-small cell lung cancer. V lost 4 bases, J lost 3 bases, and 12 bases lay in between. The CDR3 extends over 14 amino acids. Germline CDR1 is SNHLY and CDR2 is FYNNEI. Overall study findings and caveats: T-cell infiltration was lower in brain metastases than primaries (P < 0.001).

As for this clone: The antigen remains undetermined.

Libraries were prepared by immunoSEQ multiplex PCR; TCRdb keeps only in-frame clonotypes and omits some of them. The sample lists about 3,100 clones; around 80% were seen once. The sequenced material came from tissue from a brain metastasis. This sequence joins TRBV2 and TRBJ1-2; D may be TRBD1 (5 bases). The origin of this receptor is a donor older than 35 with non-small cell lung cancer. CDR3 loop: CASSAAGPHYGYTF. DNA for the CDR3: TGTGCCAGCAGTGCAGCAGGGCCCCACTATGGCTACACCTTC.